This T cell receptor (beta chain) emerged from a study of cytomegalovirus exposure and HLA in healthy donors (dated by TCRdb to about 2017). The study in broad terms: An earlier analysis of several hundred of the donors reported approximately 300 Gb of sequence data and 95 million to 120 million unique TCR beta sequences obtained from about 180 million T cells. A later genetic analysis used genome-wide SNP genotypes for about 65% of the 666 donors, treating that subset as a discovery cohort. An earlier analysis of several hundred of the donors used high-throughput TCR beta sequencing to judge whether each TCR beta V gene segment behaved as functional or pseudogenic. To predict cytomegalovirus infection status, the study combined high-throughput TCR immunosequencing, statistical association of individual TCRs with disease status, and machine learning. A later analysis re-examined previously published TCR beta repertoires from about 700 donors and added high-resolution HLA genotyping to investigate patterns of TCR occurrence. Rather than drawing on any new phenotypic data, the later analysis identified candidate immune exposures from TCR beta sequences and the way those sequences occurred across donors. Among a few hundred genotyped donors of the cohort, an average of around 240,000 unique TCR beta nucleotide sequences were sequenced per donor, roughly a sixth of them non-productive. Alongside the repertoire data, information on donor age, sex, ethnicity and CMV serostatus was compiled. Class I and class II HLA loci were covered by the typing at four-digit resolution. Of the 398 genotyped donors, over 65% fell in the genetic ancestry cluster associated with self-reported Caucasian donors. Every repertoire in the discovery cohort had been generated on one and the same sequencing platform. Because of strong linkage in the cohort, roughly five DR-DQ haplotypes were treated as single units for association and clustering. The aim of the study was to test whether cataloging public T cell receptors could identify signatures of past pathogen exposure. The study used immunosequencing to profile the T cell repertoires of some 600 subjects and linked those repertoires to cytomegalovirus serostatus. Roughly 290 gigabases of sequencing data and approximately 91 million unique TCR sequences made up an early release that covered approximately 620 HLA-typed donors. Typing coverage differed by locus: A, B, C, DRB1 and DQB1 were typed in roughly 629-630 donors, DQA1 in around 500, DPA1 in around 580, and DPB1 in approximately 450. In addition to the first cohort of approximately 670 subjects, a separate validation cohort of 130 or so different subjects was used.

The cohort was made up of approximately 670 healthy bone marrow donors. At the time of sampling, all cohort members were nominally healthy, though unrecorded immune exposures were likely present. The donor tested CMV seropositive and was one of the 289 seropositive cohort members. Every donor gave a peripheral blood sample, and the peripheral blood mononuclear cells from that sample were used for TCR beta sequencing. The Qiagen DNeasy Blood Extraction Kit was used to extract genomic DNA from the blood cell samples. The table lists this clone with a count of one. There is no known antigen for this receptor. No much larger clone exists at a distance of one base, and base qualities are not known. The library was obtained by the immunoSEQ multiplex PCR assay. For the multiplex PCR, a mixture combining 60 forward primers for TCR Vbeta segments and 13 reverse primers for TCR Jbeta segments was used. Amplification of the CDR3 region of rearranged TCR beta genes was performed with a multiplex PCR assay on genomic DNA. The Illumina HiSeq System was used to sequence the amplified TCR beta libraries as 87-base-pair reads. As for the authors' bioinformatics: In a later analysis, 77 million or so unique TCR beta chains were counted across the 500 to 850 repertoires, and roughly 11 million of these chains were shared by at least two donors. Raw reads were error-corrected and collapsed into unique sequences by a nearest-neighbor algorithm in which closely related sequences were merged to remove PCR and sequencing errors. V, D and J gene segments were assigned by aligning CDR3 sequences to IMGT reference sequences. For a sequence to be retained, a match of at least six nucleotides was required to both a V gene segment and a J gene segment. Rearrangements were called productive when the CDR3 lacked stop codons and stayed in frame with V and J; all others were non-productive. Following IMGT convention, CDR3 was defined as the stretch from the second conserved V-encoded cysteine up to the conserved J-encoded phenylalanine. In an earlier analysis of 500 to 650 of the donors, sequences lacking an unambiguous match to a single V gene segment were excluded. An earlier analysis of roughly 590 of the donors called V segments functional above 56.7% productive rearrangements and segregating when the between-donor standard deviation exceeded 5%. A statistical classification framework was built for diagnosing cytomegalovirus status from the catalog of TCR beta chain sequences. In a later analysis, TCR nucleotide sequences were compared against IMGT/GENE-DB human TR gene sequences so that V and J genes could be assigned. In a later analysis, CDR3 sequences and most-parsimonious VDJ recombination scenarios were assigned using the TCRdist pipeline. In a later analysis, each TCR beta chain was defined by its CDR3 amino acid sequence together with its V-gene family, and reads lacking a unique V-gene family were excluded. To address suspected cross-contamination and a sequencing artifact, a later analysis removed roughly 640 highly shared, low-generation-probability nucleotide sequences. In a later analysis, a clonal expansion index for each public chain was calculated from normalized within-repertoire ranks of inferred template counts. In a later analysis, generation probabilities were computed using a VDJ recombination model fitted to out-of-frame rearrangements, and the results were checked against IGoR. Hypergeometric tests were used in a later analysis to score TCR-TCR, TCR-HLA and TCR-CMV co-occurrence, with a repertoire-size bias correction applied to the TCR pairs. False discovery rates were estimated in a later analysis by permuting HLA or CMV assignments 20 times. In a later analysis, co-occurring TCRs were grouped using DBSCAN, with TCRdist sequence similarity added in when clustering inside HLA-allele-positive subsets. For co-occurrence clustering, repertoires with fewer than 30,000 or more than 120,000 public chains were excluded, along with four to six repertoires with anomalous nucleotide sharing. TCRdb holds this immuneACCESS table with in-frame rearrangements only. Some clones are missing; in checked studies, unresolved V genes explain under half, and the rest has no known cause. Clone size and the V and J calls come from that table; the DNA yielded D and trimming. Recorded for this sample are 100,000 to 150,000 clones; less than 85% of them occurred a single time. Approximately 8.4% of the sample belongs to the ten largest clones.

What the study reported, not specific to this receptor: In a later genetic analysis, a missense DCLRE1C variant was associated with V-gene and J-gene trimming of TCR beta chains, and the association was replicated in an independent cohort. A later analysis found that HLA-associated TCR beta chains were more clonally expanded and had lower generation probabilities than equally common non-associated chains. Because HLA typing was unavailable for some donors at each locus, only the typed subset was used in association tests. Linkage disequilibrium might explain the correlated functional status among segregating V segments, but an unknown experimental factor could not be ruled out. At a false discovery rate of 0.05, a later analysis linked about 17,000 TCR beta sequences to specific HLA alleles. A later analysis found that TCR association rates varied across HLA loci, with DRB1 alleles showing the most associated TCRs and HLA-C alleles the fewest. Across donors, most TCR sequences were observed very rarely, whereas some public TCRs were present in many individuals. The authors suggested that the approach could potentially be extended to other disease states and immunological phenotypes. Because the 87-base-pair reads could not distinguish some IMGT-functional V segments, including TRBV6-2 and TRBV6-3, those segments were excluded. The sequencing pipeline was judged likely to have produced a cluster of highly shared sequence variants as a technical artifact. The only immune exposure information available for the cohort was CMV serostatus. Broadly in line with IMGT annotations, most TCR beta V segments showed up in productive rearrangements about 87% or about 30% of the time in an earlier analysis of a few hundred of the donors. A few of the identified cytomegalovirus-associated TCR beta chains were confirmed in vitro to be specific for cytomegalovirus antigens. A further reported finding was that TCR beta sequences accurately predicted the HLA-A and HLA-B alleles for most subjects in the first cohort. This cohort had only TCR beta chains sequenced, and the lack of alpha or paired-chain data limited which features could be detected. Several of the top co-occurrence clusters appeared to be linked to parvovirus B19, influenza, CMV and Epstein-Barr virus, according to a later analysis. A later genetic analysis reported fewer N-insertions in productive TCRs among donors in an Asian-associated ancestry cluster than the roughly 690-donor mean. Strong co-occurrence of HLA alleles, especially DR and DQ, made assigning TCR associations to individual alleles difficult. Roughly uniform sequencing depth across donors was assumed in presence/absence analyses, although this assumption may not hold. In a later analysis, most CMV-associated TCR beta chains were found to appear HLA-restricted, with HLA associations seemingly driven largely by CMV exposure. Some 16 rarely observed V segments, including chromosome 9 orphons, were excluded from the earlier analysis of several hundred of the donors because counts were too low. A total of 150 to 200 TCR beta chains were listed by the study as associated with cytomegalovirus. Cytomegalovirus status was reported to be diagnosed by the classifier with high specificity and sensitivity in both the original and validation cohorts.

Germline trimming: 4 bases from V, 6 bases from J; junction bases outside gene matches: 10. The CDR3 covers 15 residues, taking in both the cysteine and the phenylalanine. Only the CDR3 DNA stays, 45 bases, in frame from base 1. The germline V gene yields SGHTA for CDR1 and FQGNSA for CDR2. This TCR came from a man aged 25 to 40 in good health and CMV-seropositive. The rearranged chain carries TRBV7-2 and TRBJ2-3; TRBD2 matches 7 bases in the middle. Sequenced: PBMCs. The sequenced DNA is TGTGCCAGCAGCTCCCGAGCGGGGCCGGAGGATACGCAGTATTTT. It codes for CASSSRAGPEDTQYF.